This T cell receptor (beta chain) was identified in a study of cytomegalovirus exposure and HLA in healthy donors. Study-level background: The 650 to 850 first-cohort repertoires and the 95 to 150 validation repertoires shared the same platform, a later analysis reported.

Sequenced by immunoSEQ multiplex PCR; TCRdb stores in-frame clones only, minus some. The table lists 100,000 to 150,000 clones, roughly 90% of them singletons. The study drew the donors from its approximately 120-subject validation cohort, separate from the roughly 700-subject first cohort. As for this clone: The antigen remains unidentified. This CDR3 is also generated by other DNA sequences in the sample.

General study findings and limits: In the roughly 120 validation repertoires, a later analysis found that first-cohort TCR clusters tended to co-occur. Investigators reported over 150 TCR beta chains as tied to cytomegalovirus.

Trimming cost V 4 bases and J 1 base, with 7 bases left between them. The CDR3 is 13 amino acids. Germline assignment: CDR1 MNHEY and CDR2 SMNVEV (reference sequence). The sequence was obtained from a man aged 30 to 45 in good health and CMV-seronegative. Sequencing was performed on PBMCs. The chain has TRBV27 and TRBJ1-1, with D unresolved. The CDR3 DNA reads as TGTGCCAGCAGTTCGCGGGGGAACACTGAAGCTTTCTTT. It specifies CASSSRGNTEAFF.